The table lists the clone carrying this TCR beta chain with a count of one. The data were produced by immunoSEQ multiplex PCR, yet TCRdb's version contains in-frame clones alone and is incomplete. Of around 310,000 clones in the sample, about nine tenths were seen once. The data derive from a study of blood T cell repertoires in COVID-19. Study-level information: In each case, the material was cDNA or gDNA derived from T cells, B-cell-depleted T cells, or PBMCs.

Germline V gene sequence: CDR1 SGHNT, CDR2 YENEEA. The CDR3 is made up of 12 amino acids. V was pared by 5 bases and J by 3 bases, with 8 bases between. All enrollees were about 18 to 100 years old and from 20 to 30 US areas. Donors in Cohort 3 counted as recovered after two negative PCRs, clearance, or symptom resolution. The chain couples TRBV11-3 to TRBJ2-7, with D possibly matching TRBD2 (5 bases). The source of this sequence is a woman in her thirties who had recovered from COVID-19. The sample consisted of PBMCs or T cells enriched from blood (not recorded which). The DNA for the CDR3 is TGTGCCAGCAGCAGGACTGGCTACGAGCAGTACTTC. Translated, it gives CASSRTGYEQYF.